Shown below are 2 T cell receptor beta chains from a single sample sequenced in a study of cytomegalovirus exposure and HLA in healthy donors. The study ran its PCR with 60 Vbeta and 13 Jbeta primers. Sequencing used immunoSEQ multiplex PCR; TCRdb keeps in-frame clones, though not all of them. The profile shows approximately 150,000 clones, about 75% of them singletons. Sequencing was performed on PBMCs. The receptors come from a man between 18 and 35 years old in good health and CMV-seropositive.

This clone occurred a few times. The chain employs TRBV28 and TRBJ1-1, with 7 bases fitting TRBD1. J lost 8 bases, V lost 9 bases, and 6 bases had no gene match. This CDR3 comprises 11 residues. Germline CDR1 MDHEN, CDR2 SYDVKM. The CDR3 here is CASATGREAFF. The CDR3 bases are TGTGCCAGTGCGACAGGGAGAGAAGCTTTCTTT.

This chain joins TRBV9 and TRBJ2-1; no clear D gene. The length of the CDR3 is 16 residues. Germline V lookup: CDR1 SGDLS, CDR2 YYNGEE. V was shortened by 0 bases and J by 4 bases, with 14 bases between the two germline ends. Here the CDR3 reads CASSVAGQPSYNEQFF. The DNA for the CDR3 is TGTGCCAGCAGCGTAGCTGGGCAACCCAGTTACAATGAGCAGTTCTTC.